This TCR beta chain was obtained from a study of Graves' ophthalmopathy and Graves' hyperthyroidism. Study context: Sampling took place at initial diagnosis, with peripheral blood obtained before any treatment.

The sequenced template was RNA, covering the TCR beta CDR3 region. The library came from an HTBI-primed first-round RT-PCR and a second-round multiplex PCR. TCRdb reanalysed the multiplex PCR reads using MiXCR and keeps one entry per CDR3 protein. The data show 650,000 to 900,000 distinct CDR3 sequences, with 40% seen just once and 44% held by the top ten. The PBMCs used were ones drawn from 10 ml of fresh peripheral blood. CDR1 and CDR2 (germline): SGHDT, YYEEEE. This CDR3 is 11 amino acids long. With V trimmed by 3 bases and J by 13 bases, 6 bases remained unmatched. This clonotype came up once. The V and J genes are TRBV5-6 and TRBJ2-5, with 7 bases identical to TRBD2. This receptor was obtained from an adult man with Graves' ophthalmopathy. Sequencing used peripheral blood. CDR3 in amino acids: CASSSGLGRYF. The CDR3 DNA sequence: TGTGCCAGCAGCTCCGGACTAGGACGGTACTTC.